One and the same sample provided the 27 T cell receptor beta chains below, sequenced in a study of response to subunit inactivated influenza vaccine. TCRdb itself ran the RT-PCR reads through MiXCR, one entry per CDR3 protein. The table shows approximately 290,000 distinct CDR3 sequences, with 20% to 25% occurring only once. The input for sequencing was PBMCs from blood, taken 21 months after vaccination. Receptors originate from a man aged 50 to 69 who received an inactivated influenza vaccine.

This chain links TRBV5-1 with TRBJ1-1, with unresolved D. V lost 0 bases and J lost 4, with 13 bases in between. The CDR3 loop spans 15 amino acids. In germline, CDR1 is SGHRS, CDR2 YFSETQ. The CDR3 protein is CASSLAVGIGTEAFF. Written as DNA, the CDR3 is TGCGCCAGCAGCTTGGCCGTCGGGATCGGCACTGAAGCTTTCTTT.

This clonotype showed up just a few times. The V call is TRBV9, the J call TRBJ1-4; 7 positions agree with TRBD1. Losses at the gene ends were 4 bases for V and 8 bases for J; bases not matched to a gene: 11. The CDR3 contains 15 residues. CDR1 is SGDLS and CDR2 is YYNGEE in the germline V gene. The CDR3: CASSFRTGWDEKLFF. CDR3 nucleotide sequence: TGTGCCAGCAGCTTCCGGACAGGATGGGACGAAAAACTGTTTTTT.

In DNA form, the CDR3 reads TGTGCCAGCAGCTTAAGCTCCAGGGGGGAGGAAAAACTGTTTTTT. Protein product: CASSLSSRGEEKLFF. The chain uses TRBV7-2 and TRBJ1-4, with 7 bases matching TRBD1. The CDR3 extends over 15 amino acids. Germline lookup yields CDR1 SGHTA and CDR2 FQGNSA. V shed 2 bases and J 8 bases; nucleotides not matched to a gene: 8.

This clonotype was counted many times. The chain has TRBV7-2 and TRBJ1-3, with D possibly matching TRBD1 (5 bases). This CDR3 has 16 residues. Looked up from germline, CDR1 is SGHTA and CDR2 is FQGNSA. The V and J ends lost 6 bases and 0 bases respectively, with 15 bases between them. CDR3: CASRSGTDVSGNTIYF. The DNA for the CDR3 is TGTGCCAGCAGATCCGGGACTGACGTCTCTGGAAACACCATATATTTT.

This clonotype was detected ten times or more. The chain carries TRBV6-5 and TRBJ1-6; no reliable D call. In germline, CDR1 is MNHEY, CDR2 SVGAGI. Trimming left V 0 bases short and J 6 bases short, with 6 bases between. This CDR3 contains 14 residues. The CDR3 loop is CASSYSTLNSPLHF. CDR3 nucleotides: TGTGCCAGCAGTTACTCGACTCTTAATTCACCCCTCCACTTT.

This clonotype appeared a few times. This rearrangement joins TRBV6-1 to TRBJ2-1; 9 nucleotides agree with TRBD1. The CDR3 covers 13 residues. With 8 bases clipped from V and 8 bases from J, the junction kept 7 bases outside the gene matches. Germline values: CDR1 MNHNS, CDR2 SASEGT. In nucleotides, the CDR3 is TGTGCCAGCCGAACAGGGGGCGAGTATGAGCAGTTCTTC. It is translated as CASRTGGEYEQFF.

This clonotype was counted ten times or more. The rearrangement links TRBV20-1 to TRBJ1-2; D possibly corresponds to TRBD1 (6 bases). The V end lost 6 bases, the J end lost 4 bases, and 12 bases lay between the germline ends. This CDR3 has 12 amino acids. CDR1 and CDR2 (germline): DFQATT, SNEGSKA (reference sequence). The CDR3: CSATGQTYGYTF. The CDR3 nucleotides read TGCAGTGCGACAGGACAGACCTATGGCTACACCTTC.

Ten or more counts support this clonotype. The chain is built from TRBV15 and TRBJ1-5; the D is unclear. Germline CDR1 and CDR2: LNHNV and YYDKDF (reference sequence). V lost 0 bases and J 5 bases, leaving 8 bases between the germline ends. This CDR3 has 14 amino acids. The CDR3 loop is CATSREDGDQPQHF. The CDR3 DNA reads TGTGCCACCAGCAGAGAGGATGGCGATCAGCCCCAGCATTTT.

The rearrangement links TRBV5-8 to TRBJ2-7; D remains unclear. The germline CDR1 and CDR2 sequences are SGHTS and YDEGEE. Deletions cut 1 base from V and 1 base from J, with 6 bases between. This CDR3 has 13 amino acids. CDR3 sequence (DNA): TGTGCCAGCAGCTTGAAGGAGTCCTACGAGCAGTACTTC. Translating gives CASSLKESYEQYF.

This clonotype was counted only a few times. This chain links TRBV2 with TRBJ1-1; D is unclear. V dropped 3 bases and J dropped 4 bases, with 9 bases sitting between them. Germline-derived CDR1 and CDR2 are SNHLY and FYNNEI. CDR3 length: 13 amino acids. The CDR3 DNA is TGTGCCAGCAGTGACGGACCGACCACTGAAGCTTTCTTT. It translates to CASSDGPTTEAFF.

This chain links TRBV5-1 with TRBJ2-7, with D unresolved. The CDR3 runs to 15 residues. V lost 4 bases, J lost 2 bases, and 16 bases lay in between. Germline CDR1 and CDR2: SGHRS and YFSETQ. The CDR3 spells CASSHGGVPAYEQYF. CDR3 bases: TGCGCCAGCAGCCATGGTGGGGTTCCCGCCTACGAGCAGTACTTC.

J is TRBJ2-2 and V is TRBV7-9, with 8 bases that match TRBD1. With V trimmed by 7 bases and J by 4 bases, 11 bases remained unmatched. From germline, CDR1 is SEHNR and CDR2 FQNEAQ (reference sequence). The CDR3 runs 16 residues. Here the CDR3 DNA reads TGTGCCAGCACCTCCGACAGGGGCCTACCCACCGGGGAGCTGTTTTTT. Its protein is CASTSDRGLPTGELFF.

V is TRBV4-1 and J is TRBJ2-2, with 8 bases aligning to TRBD1. The V segment lost 3 bases and the J segment 6 bases; nucleotides outside the gene matches: 12. Germline lookup yields CDR1 MGHRA and CDR2 YSYEKL. The CDR3 runs to 17 residues. The CDR3 here is CASSHLLSGTGAGELFF. The CDR3 DNA reads TGCGCCAGCAGCCATCTCTTGTCCGGGACAGGCGCCGGGGAGCTGTTTTTT.

This clonotype turned up a few times. V is TRBV21-1 and J is TRBJ2-4; the table's D call, TRBD1, was not checked against the DNA. TRBV21-1 has pseudogene status. The CDR3 loop spans 13 amino acids. CDR3 region: CASSKSEAGASYF. DNA for the CDR3: TGTGCCAGCAGCAAATCCGAGGCAGGGGCATCCTACTTC.

This clonotype was picked up a small number of times. The V call is TRBV4-2, the J call TRBJ1-1, with D possibly matching TRBD1 (6 bases). Germline CDR1 is LGHNA and CDR2 is YNFKEQ. The CDR3 loop spans 15 amino acids. Trimming stripped 0 bases from V and 3 bases from J, with 11 bases between. The CDR3, as DNA: TGTGCCAGCAGCCAAGAGGTGGGGGCCGACACTGAAGCTTTCTTT. This encodes CASSQEVGADTEAFF.

This clonotype showed up just a few times. The chain employs TRBV12-3 or TRBV12-4 and TRBJ1-5; D unresolved. The CDR3 runs 13 residues. The V and J ends lost 4 bases and 5 bases respectively, with 9 bases between them. The chain's CDR3 is CASSSREHQPQHF. The CDR3 region has the DNA TGTGCCAGCAGTTCAAGGGAACATCAGCCCCAGCATTTT.

V usage is TRBV6-2 or TRBV6-3 and J usage is TRBJ2-7; D is undetermined. CDR1 MNHEY and CDR2 SVGEGT come from the germline V gene. The V end was cut by 9 bases, the J end by 3 bases, with 12 bases between. This CDR3 is 12 amino acids long. The CDR3 nucleotides read TGTGCCAGTCAGATTCCGGGCTACGAGCAGTACTTC. This translates into CASQIPGYEQYF.

This clonotype was counted at least ten times. The chain couples TRBV6-5 to TRBJ1-1, with D unclear. Looked up from germline, CDR1 is MNHEY and CDR2 is SVGAGI. The CDR3 consists of 15 residues. Trimming cost V 2 bases and J 0 bases, with 10 bases left between them. Written as DNA, the CDR3 is TGTGCCAGCAGTTACCTCCCGGGAATGAACACTGAAGCTTTCTTT. It translates to CASSYLPGMNTEAFF.

This clonotype was counted at least ten times. V usage is TRBV29-1 and J usage is TRBJ2-1; D ambiguous. V gave up 7 bases and J gave up 9 bases, with 13 bases separating them. Germline CDR1 is SQVTM and CDR2 is ANQGSEA. This CDR3 is 11 amino acids long. CDR3 in DNA: TGCAGCGCCTATGAGTGGGGTGAGCAGTTCTTC. Its translation is CSAYEWGEQFF.

The chain links TRBV20-1 to TRBJ1-2; D might be TRBD1 (5 bases). CDR1 DFQATT and CDR2 SNEGSKA come from the germline V gene (reference sequence). The germline V and J ends were trimmed by 4 bases and 2 bases, with 5 bases remaining between them. The CDR3 has 11 amino acids. The CDR3 reads CSAKGNYGYTF. In DNA, the CDR3 is TGCAGTGCTAAGGGGAACTATGGCTACACCTTC.

This clonotype was seen just once. V usage is TRBV15 and J usage is TRBJ2-7, with 12 bases matching TRBD1. With 5 bases clipped from V and 6 bases from J, the junction kept 8 bases outside the gene matches. The CDR3 is made up of 15 amino acids. Germline CDR1 and CDR2: LNHNV and YYDKDF (reference sequence). The chain's CDR3 is CATSFWGQGASEQYF. In DNA form, the CDR3 reads TGTGCCACCAGCTTTTGGGGACAGGGGGCGTCCGAGCAGTACTTC.

This clonotype was observed a few times. This chain connects TRBV20-1 to TRBJ2-3; TRBD2 is a possible D gene (6 bases). Trimming removed 4 bases from V and 3 bases from J, with 17 bases in between. This CDR3 comprises 15 residues. Germline CDR1 DFQATT, CDR2 SNEGSKA (reference sequence). Here the CDR3 DNA reads TGCAGTGCTAAGTATTGGGACTCGGGTACAGATACGCAGTATTTT. This sequence encodes CSAKYWDSGTDTQYF.

The V and J genes are TRBV15 and TRBJ2-1; 8 nucleotides line up with TRBD1. Germline CDR1 LNHNV, CDR2 YYDKDF (reference sequence). V dropped 3 bases and J dropped 2; count of bases not matched to a gene: 3. The CDR3 is 15 residues long. CDR3 in amino acids: CATSSDRGAYNEQFF. The CDR3 bases are TGTGCCACCAGCAGCGACAGGGGCGCCTACAATGAGCAGTTCTTC.

The chain carries TRBV7-3 and TRBJ2-3, with 10 bases lining up with TRBD2. CDR1 and CDR2 from the germline V gene are SGHTA and FQGTGA. Trimming removed 1 base from V and 5 bases from J; junction bases left unmatched: 9. CDR3 length: 17 residues. The CDR3 protein is CASSLRPSGSGIDTQYF. CDR3 DNA sequence: TGTGCCAGCAGCTTAAGGCCTAGCGGGAGCGGTATAGATACGCAGTATTTT. Based on the CDR3 plus reference TRBV7-3 and TRBJ2-3, the full variable domain is GAGVSQTPSNKVTEKGKYVELRCDPISGHTALYWYRQSLGQGPEFLIYFQGTGAADDSGLPNDRFFAVRPEGSVSTLKIQRTERGDSAVYLCASSLRPSGSGIDTQYFGPGTRLTVL.

This clonotype has just a few counts. This chain links TRBV27 with TRBJ1-6, with TRBD1 matching 7 bases. CDR1 is MNHEY, CDR2 SMNVEV, per germline (reference sequence). Trimming cost V 4 bases and J 11 bases; bases outside gene matches: 8. The CDR3 is 14 amino acids. CDR3 coding DNA: TGTGCCAGCAGTTGGGGGACAGAGGGGACACCCCTCCACTTT. Its protein is CASSWGTEGTPLHF.

This chain connects TRBV20-1 to TRBJ2-3; the D gene is possibly TRBD2 (6 bases). Germline CDR1 DFQATT, CDR2 SNEGSKA (reference sequence). The CDR3 consists of 14 residues. The V gene lost 6 bases and the J gene lost 0 bases, with 13 bases spanning the gap. CDR3 in amino acids: CSALGGTSTDTQYF. In nucleotides, the CDR3 is TGCAGTGCCCTAGGAGGGACTAGCACAGATACGCAGTATTTT.

In this sample, this clonotype turned up a few times. The chain joins TRBV30 to TRBJ1-5; TRBD1 might be the D (6 bases). CDR3 length: 15 amino acids. V lost 1 base to trimming and J lost 2 bases, with 12 bases between them. Germline V gene lookup returns CDR1 GTSNPN and CDR2 SVGIG (reference sequence). The CDR3 here is CAWSGPGGGNQPQHF. The CDR3 region has the DNA TGTGCCTGGAGTGGTCCGGGGGGCGGCAATCAGCCCCAGCATTTT. Drawing the rest from reference TRBV30 and TRBJ1-5, the complete variable domain is SQTIHQWPATLVQPVGSPLSLECTVEGTSNPNLYWYRQAAGRGLQLLFYSVGIGQISSEVPQNLSASRPQDRQFILSSKKLLLSDSGFYLCAWSGPGGGNQPQHFGDGTRLSIL.